These T cell receptor beta chains were read from a single sample in a study of T cell responses to AZD1222 COVID-19 vaccine. Sequencing was performed with immunoSEQ multiplex PCR; in TCRdb, only in-frame clones are kept and a portion is missing. Among 85,000 to 120,000 clones listed, roughly 91% were seen once. The sample was peripheral blood, taken 28 days after the second AZD1222 dose. These receptors all stem from an adult who received the AZD1222 COVID-19 vaccine. The CDR3 runs from the conserved cysteine through the conserved F or W. D genes are given only for firm matches. Rows may omit the clone size; those that give it use once, few, many or a size class.

TRBV4-3	NA	TRBJ2-1	12	once	TGCGCCAGCAGCCAAGATTGGGGTAGGCAGTTCTTC	CASSQDWGRQFF
TRBV9	NA	TRBJ1-2	15	NA	TGTGCCAGCAGCCCCCAGACCGCGCCTAACTATGGCTACACCTTC	CASSPQTAPNYGYTF
TRBV5-4	NA	TRBJ1-5	14	NA	TGTGCCAGCAGCAATCAGGGTAGCAATCAGCCCCAGCATTTT	CASSNQGSNQPQHF
TRBV19	NA	TRBJ1-1	14	NA	TGTGCCAGTAGTATTTCGGGGGGCTGGACTGAAGCTTTCTTT	CASSISGGWTEAFF
TRBV7-2	NA	TRBJ1-6	14	NA	TGTGCCAGCAGCAAACAGGGTAATAATTCACCCCTCCACTTT	CASSKQGNNSPLHF
TRBV21-1	NA	TRBJ2-1	13	NA	TGTGCCAGCAGCAATAGAGGGTACAATGAGCAGTTCTTC	CASSNRGYNEQFF
TRBV5-1	NA	TRBJ1-1	14	NA	TGCGCCAGCGCCTCCCCCGGTCTAAACACTGAAGCTTTCTTT	CASASPGLNTEAFF
TRBV5-1	NA	TRBJ2-7	14	NA	TGCGCCAGCAGCTTGGGGGTCGCGACCTACGAGCAGTACTTC	CASSLGVATYEQYF
TRBV5-4	NA	TRBJ1-2	14	NA	TGTGCCAGCAGCTTGGCTTGGCAGGGTGTAGGCTACACCTTC	CASSLAWQGVGYTF
TRBV7-2	NA	TRBJ2-6	16	NA	TGTGCCAGCAGCTTCCAGGGTGTCGCTGGGGCCAACGTCCTGACTTTC	CASSFQGVAGANVLTF
TRBV3-1/TRBV3-2	TRBD1	TRBJ2-1	16	NA	TGTGCCAGCTCCCCCGGGACAGGGCTACCCTACAATGAGCAGTTCTTC	CASSPGTGLPYNEQFF
TRBV3-1/TRBV3-2	NA	TRBJ1-1	14	NA	TGTGCCAGCAGCCAAAGGGAGGCGAACACTGAAGCTTTCTTT	CASSQREANTEAFF
TRBV3-1/TRBV3-2	NA	TRBJ2-7	14	NA	TGTGCCAGCAGCCAAGTGGGGCAGTCTTACGAGCAGTACTTC	CASSQVGQSYEQYF
TRBV7-8	NA	TRBJ2-7	15	NA	TGTGCCAGCAGCTTAGCGTCACAGAGAACCTACGAGCAGTACTTC	CASSLASQRTYEQYF
TRBV7-2	TRBD1	TRBJ2-2	15	NA	TGTGCCAGCAGCCCCCGGGACAGGGCCACCGGGGAGCTGTTTTTT	CASSPRDRATGELFF
TRBV7-9	TRBD1	TRBJ2-2	16	few	TGTGCCAGCAGTTTATATACCGGGACAGGGACCGGGGAGCTGTTTTTT	CASSLYTGTGTGELFF
TRBV6-5	TRBD1	TRBJ1-4	14	NA	TGTGCCAGCAGGGACAGGGCCCTAAATGAAAAACTGTTTTTT	CASRDRALNEKLFF
TRBV4-3	TRBD1	TRBJ1-4	17	NA	TGCGCCAGCAGCCCCTCCCCACAGGGGGCCGGGTTTGAAAAACTGTTTTTT	CASSPSPQGAGFEKLFF
TRBV4-2	TRBD2	TRBJ2-5	16	NA	TGTGCCAGCAGCCCGCGTGGTAGCGGGGGTCATGAGACCCAGTACTTC	CASSPRGSGGHETQYF
TRBV7-2	NA	TRBJ2-5	14	NA	TGTGCCAGCAGCTCGTTTGGCTTGGGCGAGACCCAGTACTTC	CASSSFGLGETQYF
TRBV19	NA	TRBJ1-2	12	NA	TGTGCCAGTAGTGCTAGTGTCTATGGCTACACCTTC	CASSASVYGYTF
TRBV3-1/TRBV3-2	NA	TRBJ1-1	14	NA	TGTGCCAGCAGCCAAGGAGCGAGGAACACTGAAGCTTTCTTT	CASSQGARNTEAFF
TRBV7-9	NA	TRBJ1-5	14	NA	TGTGCCAGCAGCTTGGGGGGGGCTGAACAGCCCCAGCATTTT	CASSLGGAEQPQHF
TRBV21-1	NA	TRBJ1-5	14	once	TGTGCCAGCAGCAAAGAACGAGGGGATCAGCCCCAGCATTTT	CASSKERGDQPQHF
TRBV5-1	TRBD1	TRBJ1-4	12	once	TGCGCCAGCAGCTCGGGACAGGGGAAACTGTTTTTT	CASSSGQGKLFF
TRBV12-5	NA	TRBJ2-2	17	many	TGTGCTAGTGGTTTGCCACCTGATGTGAGACGGGCCGGGGAGCTGTTTTTT	CASGLPPDVRRAGELFF
TRBV7-8	NA	TRBJ1-2	15	NA	TGTGCCAGCAGCTTAGCTTTCGACAGAGTCTATGGCTACACCTTC	CASSLAFDRVYGYTF
TRBV5-1	TRBD1	TRBJ2-5	14	NA	TGCGCCAGCAGAAGACAGGGGGGTTCGGAGACCCAGTACTTC	CASRRQGGSETQYF
TRBV18	NA	TRBJ2-5	15	NA	TGTGCCAGCTCACCACCCCAGGGTTCGAAAGAGACCCAGTACTTC	CASSPPQGSKETQYF
TRBV5-4	NA	TRBJ2-3	15	NA	TGTGCCAGCAGCTTGTCTGGATCTAGCACAGATACGCAGTATTTT	CASSLSGSSTDTQYF
TRBV7-2	NA	TRBJ1-2	14	NA	TGTGCCAGCAGTTTAGGTGCGGGATTTTATGGCTACACCTTC	CASSLGAGFYGYTF
TRBV11-1	TRBD2	TRBJ2-7	15	NA	TGTGCCAGCAGCTTAGCTCTACTAGCGGGTTACGAGCAGTACTTC	CASSLALLAGYEQYF
TRBV5-8	TRBD1	TRBJ2-7	15	NA	TGTGCCAGCAGCGTGCTACAGGACAGGGCCTACGAGCAGTACTTC	CASSVLQDRAYEQYF